The TCR beta chain under discussion was sequenced for a study of blood T cell repertoires in COVID-19. Overall study: Sites across the United States, Italy and Spain contributed samples from acute and convalescent COVID-19. T cells, B-cell-depleted T cells, or PBMCs provided the cDNA or gDNA that served as material.

The CDR3 length is 16 residues. J lost 7 bases, V lost 4 bases, and 12 bases had no gene match. From germline, CDR1 is SGDLS and CDR2 YYNGEE. The authors' processing: Counts of nucleated cells, estimated from reference gene primer amplification, were obtained. Clones were sequenced by immunoSEQ multiplex PCR, and TCRdb holds only the in-frame ones, with some missing. V, J and clone size are those of that table, while D and trimming were read from the DNA. The sample shows over 200,000 clones, roughly 89% of them seen only once. The sequencing input was peripheral blood. The receptor was isolated from a man in his fifties or sixties who had recovered from COVID-19. The J gene is TRBJ1-2, the V gene TRBV9, with 11 bases lining up with TRBD1. The CDR3 here is CASSKTYGTGGFGYTF. The DNA of the CDR3 is TGTGCCAGCAGCAAAACCTATGGGACAGGGGGATTTGGCTACACCTTC.